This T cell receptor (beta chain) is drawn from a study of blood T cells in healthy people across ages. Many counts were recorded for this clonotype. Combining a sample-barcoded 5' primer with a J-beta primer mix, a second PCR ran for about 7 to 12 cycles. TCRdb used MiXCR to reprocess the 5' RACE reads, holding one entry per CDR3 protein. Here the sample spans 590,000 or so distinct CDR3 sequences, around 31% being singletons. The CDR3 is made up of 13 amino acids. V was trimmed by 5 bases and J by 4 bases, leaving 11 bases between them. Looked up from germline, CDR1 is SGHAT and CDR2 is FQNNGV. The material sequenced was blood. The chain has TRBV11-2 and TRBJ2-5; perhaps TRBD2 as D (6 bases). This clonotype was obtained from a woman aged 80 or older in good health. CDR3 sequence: CASSPTGAETQYF. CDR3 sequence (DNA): TGTGCCAGCAGCCCAACGGGAGCAGAGACCCAGTACTTC.